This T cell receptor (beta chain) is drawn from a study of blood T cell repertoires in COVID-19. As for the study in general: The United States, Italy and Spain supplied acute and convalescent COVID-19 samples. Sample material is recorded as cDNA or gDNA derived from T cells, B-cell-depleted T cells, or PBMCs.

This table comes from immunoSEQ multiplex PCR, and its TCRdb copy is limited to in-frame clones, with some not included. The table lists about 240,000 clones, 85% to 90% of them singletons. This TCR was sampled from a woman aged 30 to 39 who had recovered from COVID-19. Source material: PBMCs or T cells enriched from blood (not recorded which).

The CDR3 loop reads CASSLSTEWNQPQHF. CDR3 coding DNA: TGTGCCAGCAGTTTATCGACAGAATGGAATCAGCCCCAGCATTTT. The rearrangement joins TRBV28 to TRBJ1-5; perhaps TRBD1 as D (5 bases). CDR3 length: 15 amino acids. Germline CDR1 reads MDHEN; CDR2 reads SYDVKM. Trimming left V 1 base short and J 4 bases short, with 11 bases between.